This T cell receptor (beta chain) was sequenced in a study of T cell repertoires in cytomegalovirus infection. Looking at the study overall: Public TCR beta signature analysis indicated the presence of both CMV infection and matching HLA type. Overall study findings and caveats: The ex vivo response was dominated by HLA-C-restricted CMV-specific TCR beta clonotypes. Adding up the frequency of public TCR beta families identified people who carried CMV plus the relevant HLA.

TCRdb redid the calling of the reads with MiXCR, one entry per CDR3 protein. The repertoire holds 200,000 to 300,000 distinct CDR3 sequences, approximately 9.2% seen once, with more than 12% in the top ten. This clonotype appeared a few times. Its antigen remains unidentified. Germline CDR1 MNHEY, CDR2 SMNVEV (reference sequence). V gave up 6 bases and J gave up 5 bases, with 13 bases separating them. CDR3 length: 14 residues. The V and J genes are TRBV27 and TRBJ1-4; D remains ambiguous. What was sequenced was PBMCs. This sequence was found in a human donor in good health (CMV status not recorded). Some clones in this sample may be carry-over from other donors' samples. In DNA form, the CDR3 reads TGTGCCAGCAGGCAGTCCCGGTTGAATGAAAAACTGTTTTTT. Its protein is CASRQSRLNEKLFF.